The table lists the clone carrying this T cell receptor (beta chain) with many counts. Its specificity is unknown. Specified time point: patch test 2, 6 weeks after DPC sensitization. Treatment specified: therapeutic diphenylcyclopropenone sensitization with weekly scalp DPC. The starting material, unfractionated whole blood, was used for total RNA extraction. The sample belongs to a study of human T cells and chemical hapten exposure. At the level of the study: Each patient's scalp received weekly diphenylcyclopropenone throughout the approximately 24-week study. Across samples, TCR yields varied, mostly owing to small differences in pooled library volumes. Notes on the study in general: With regard to DPC sensitization, TCRs above 1 in 1000 frequency did not change.

TCRdb independently ran MiXCR on the RACE reads; one entry per CDR3 protein. The sample has 360,000 or so distinct CDR3 sequences; under 6.5% are singletons. In germline, CDR1 is DFQATT, CDR2 SNEGSKA (reference sequence). The CDR3 covers 15 residues. Trimming cost V 4 bases and J 8 bases; bases outside gene matches: 14. Material: whole blood, obtained in connection with sensitization to the hapten diphenylcyclopropenone (DPC). This receptor was taken from a woman aged 18 to 35 with alopecia areata. Some clones in this sample may be carry-over from other donors' samples. The rearrangement joins TRBV20-1 to TRBJ2-3, with 8 bases that match TRBD2. CDR3 DNA sequence: TGCAGTGCTACGGGCCGCGGACTAGCTCCGGGTACGCAGTATTTT. It encodes CSATGRGLAPGTQYF.